One and the same sample provided the 22 T cell receptor beta chains below, sequenced in a study of blood T cells in healthy people across ages. Primed by a sample-barcoded 5' primer and a J-beta primer mix, a second PCR proceeded for about 6 to 12 cycles. MiXCR, applied by TCRdb to the 5' RACE reads, yields one record per CDR3 protein. The top ten hold 20% to 25% of the sample, which has about 970,000 distinct CDR3 sequences, roughly half seen once. Material: blood. These receptors came from a woman aged 60-75 years in good health.

The V call is TRBV5-1, the J call TRBJ2-4; 7 bases align to TRBD1. The CDR3 sequence is 15 residues long. The ends lost 4 bases at V and 2 bases at J; junction bases unmatched: 6. The V gene's germline CDR1 is SGHRS and CDR2 YFSETQ. CDR3 nucleotides: TGCGCCAGCAGCCCACAGGGGCCATCCAAAAACATTCAGTACTTC. Translation gives CASSPQGPSKNIQYF.

The chain joins TRBV5-1 to TRBJ2-6, with D unresolved. Trimming left V 2 bases short and J 0 bases short, with 15 bases between. CDR1 and CDR2 from the germline V gene are SGHRS and YFSETQ. This CDR3 region has 18 residues. The CDR3 sequence is CASSFLYSAYSGANVLTF. The CDR3 DNA reads as TGCGCCAGCAGCTTCCTCTACAGTGCCTACTCTGGGGCCAACGTCCTGACTTTC.

The chain carries TRBV10-3 and TRBJ2-1; D gene unclear. Germline lookup yields CDR1 ENHRY and CDR2 SYGVKD. This CDR3 region has 14 residues. Trimming left V 8 bases short and J 5 bases short, with 16 bases between. CDR3 nucleotide sequence: TGTGCCATCGGCGGATTATCGGCTGACAATGAGCAGTTCTTC. Translated: CAIGGLSADNEQFF.

This clonotype appeared a few times. The rearrangement links TRBV10-3 to TRBJ2-7; TRBD2 might be the D (5 bases). CDR3 length: 17 amino acids. Trimming took 0 bases from V and 1 from J, leaving 16 bases between them. Germline assignment: CDR1 ENHRY and CDR2 SYGVKD. The CDR3 loop reads CAISESLTKRESYEQYF. Written as DNA, the CDR3 is TGTGCCATCAGTGAGTCCCTCACGAAGAGGGAATCCTACGAGCAGTACTTC.

A single count supports this clonotype. Germline is not matched at one junction end, which may reflect a read error. The V gene is TRBV13, the J gene TRBJ2-6; TRBD1 matches 7 bases. The CDR3 runs 19 residues. CDR1 is PRHDT, CDR2 FYEKMQ, per germline (reference sequence). The CDR3 sequence is CASSRNRGRIYAGASVLTF. CDR3 nucleotides: TGTGCCAGCAGCCGAAACAGGGGCCGCATATACGCTGGGGCCAGCGTCCTGACTTTC.

This sequence joins TRBV30 and TRBJ2-1, with a weak D call TRBD2 (6 bases). This CDR3 contains 15 residues. Trimming left V 0 bases short and J 3 bases short, with 12 bases between. CDR1 is GTSNPN, CDR2 SVGIG, per germline (reference sequence). CDR3 loop: CAWSVRGRRYNEQFF. The CDR3 bases are TGTGCCTGGAGTGTCCGGGGGAGGCGCTACAATGAGCAGTTCTTC. Full variable domain (remainder filled in from reference TRBV30 and TRBJ2-1): SQTIHQWPATLVQPVGSPLSLECTVEGTSNPNLYWYRQAAGRGLQLLFYSVGIGQISSEVPQNLSASRPQDRQFILSSKKLLLSDSGFYLCAWSVRGRRYNEQFFGPGTRLTVL.

The chain has TRBV20-1 and TRBJ2-1; 11 nucleotides agree with TRBD2. CDR1 and CDR2 (germline): DFQATT, SNEGSKA (reference sequence). J was trimmed by 4 bases and V by 3 bases; bases with no gene match: 5. The CDR3 covers 15 residues. The CDR3 sequence is CSARGRLAGYNEQFF. CDR3 nucleotides: TGCAGTGCTAGGGGTCGACTAGCGGGATACAATGAGCAGTTCTTC.

This clonotype was seen once. The rearrangement joins TRBV20-1 to TRBJ1-1, with D hard to call. Germline V CDR1 and CDR2: DFQATT, SNEGSKA (reference sequence). The CDR3 is made up of 12 amino acids. Trimming cost V 3 bases and J 2 bases, with 7 bases left between them. CDR3 in DNA: TGCAGTGCTAGGGTCTCCAACACTGAAGCTTTCTTT. This codes for CSARVSNTEAFF.

The chain combines TRBV3-1 with TRBJ2-4; D assignment may be TRBD1 or TRBD2 (5 bases each). The end of the DNA is better explained by TRBJ2-7, so the J call may be wrong. The CDR3 runs to 16 residues. Germline CDR1 and CDR2: LGHDT and YNNKEL (reference sequence). CDR3 in amino acids: CASSQAYGAGTYEQYF. CDR3 DNA: TGTGCCAGCAGCCAAGCCTACGGGGCTGGAACCTACGAGCAGTACTTC.

This clonotype was counted only a few times. The gene calls are TRBV20-1 and TRBJ2-7; 9 bases match TRBD1. From germline, CDR1 is DFQATT and CDR2 SNEGSKA (reference sequence). The CDR3 spans 16 residues. With V trimmed by 2 bases and J by 4 bases, 12 bases remained unmatched. The CDR3 here is CSARSYGGQGPYEQYF. CDR3 coding DNA: TGCAGTGCTAGATCCTACGGGGGACAGGGACCTTACGAGCAGTACTTC.

This chain uses TRBV18 with TRBJ1-1; D might be TRBD1 (5 bases). The CDR3 is 15 amino acids. Trimming cost V 2 bases and J 0 bases, with 10 bases left between them. From germline, CDR1 is KGHSH and CDR2 LQKENI. Here the CDR3 DNA reads TGTGCCAGCTCACCAGACAGCTCCATGAACACTGAAGCTTTCTTT. It specifies CASSPDSSMNTEAFF.

This rearrangement joins TRBV20-1 to TRBJ2-3; 7 bases map to TRBD2. The V gene's germline CDR1 is DFQATT and CDR2 SNEGSKA (reference sequence). The V gene end was trimmed by 5 bases and the J gene end by 1 base; junction bases not matched to a gene: 3. The CDR3 runs 13 residues. The DNA of the CDR3 is TGCAGTGCTTGGGGGGGGGGCACAGATACGCAGTATTTT. The encoded protein is CSAWGGGTDTQYF.

The chain employs TRBV28 and TRBJ2-5; a weak D match, TRBD1 (5 bases). Germline-derived CDR1 and CDR2 are MDHEN and SYDVKM. The V gene lost 5 bases and the J gene lost 3 bases, with 16 bases spanning the gap. This CDR3 is 15 amino acids long. CDR3 amino acids: CASSTRQFIKETQYF. CDR3 sequence (DNA): TGTGCCAGCAGTACCCGACAGTTTATTAAAGAGACCCAGTACTTC.

The rearrangement uses TRBV11-3 and TRBJ1-1, with 7 bases identical to TRBD1. With V trimmed by 11 bases and J by 5 bases, 8 bases remained unmatched. The CDR3 loop spans 12 amino acids. CDR1 and CDR2 from the germline V gene are SGHNT and YENEEA. CDR3 bases: TGTGCCGGCGACAGGGTGGGTACTGAAGCTTTCTTT. This codes for CAGDRVGTEAFF.

The J gene is TRBJ2-7, the V gene TRBV5-1, with 9 bases fitting TRBD1. Germline CDR1 SGHRS, CDR2 YFSETQ. With V trimmed by 3 bases and J by 3 bases, 10 bases remained unmatched. This CDR3 is 16 amino acids long. This CDR3 is CASSSYAAGQGYEQYF. The CDR3, as DNA: TGCGCCAGCAGCTCCTACGCTGCGGGACAGGGCTACGAGCAGTACTTC.

The chain links TRBV12-3 or TRBV12-4 to TRBJ2-7, with TRBD2 identical over 15 bases. V was pared by 4 bases and J by 6 bases, with 1 base of the junction left unmatched. The CDR3 covers 14 residues. The chain's CDR3 is CASSSGLAGGEQYF. The CDR3 bases are TGTGCCAGCAGTTCGGGACTAGCGGGAGGCGAGCAGTACTTC.

The rearrangement uses TRBV20-1 and TRBJ1-1; weak D call: TRBD1 (5 bases). The germline V and J ends were trimmed by 0 bases and 1 base, with 12 bases remaining between them. This CDR3 has 15 amino acids. Germline assignment: CDR1 DFQATT and CDR2 SNEGSKA (reference sequence). CDR3 loop: CSARDPRQGNTEAFF. In DNA, the CDR3 is TGCAGTGCTAGAGATCCTAGGCAGGGGAACACTGAAGCTTTCTTT.

The CDR3 bases are TGCAGTGCTAGAGATGAGACTAGCGGGAGATTTGGGTACAATGAGCAGTACTTC. It encodes CSARDETSGRFGYNEQYF. V gene TRBV20-1 combines with J gene TRBJ2-1; the match to TRBD2 covers 12 bases. The J call may be incorrect, as the DNA end agrees better with TRBJ2-7. The CDR3 runs to 18 residues. Germline CDR1 reads DFQATT; CDR2 reads SNEGSKA (reference sequence).

Comment on this clonotype: The CDR3 carries no conserved terminal phenylalanine or tryptophan, so it likely arises from a read error. This chain connects TRBV6-2 or TRBV6-3 to TRBJ2-3; TRBD1 might be the D (5 bases). The germline CDR1 and CDR2 sequences are MNHEY and SVGEGT. Trimming shortened V by 6 bases and J by 3 bases, and 16 bases separated the two germline ends. The length of the CDR3 is 15 residues. This CDR3 is CASRYRNLGTDTQYL. The CDR3, as DNA: TGTGCCAGCAGGTACAGGAACCTAGGGACAGATACGCAGTATTTA.

The J gene is TRBJ2-7, the V gene TRBV7-9; 9 bases are a match to TRBD2. Trimming cost V 6 bases and J 4 bases; bases outside gene matches: 7. Germline values: CDR1 SEHNR, CDR2 FQNEAQ (reference sequence). The CDR3 has 14 residues. CDR3 sequence: CASSHRTSVYEQYF. CDR3 bases: TGTGCCAGCAGTCACCGGACTAGCGTGTACGAGCAGTACTTC.

The rearrangement links TRBV6-5 to TRBJ2-7; D uncertain. Germline CDR1 and CDR2: MNHEY and SVGAGI. This CDR3 comprises 13 residues. Deletions cut 2 bases from V and 3 bases from J, with 8 bases between. The CDR3 loop reads CASSYTQDYEQYF. The CDR3 DNA reads as TGTGCCAGCAGTTACACCCAAGACTACGAGCAGTACTTC.

Only a few counts were recorded for this clonotype. The rearrangement links TRBV12-3 or TRBV12-4 to TRBJ2-2, with 13 bases identical to TRBD2. This CDR3 contains 15 residues. Trimming took 5 bases from V and 10 from J; bases not matched to a gene: 7. The CDR3 coding sequence is TGTGCCAGCAGTCTCCGGACTAGCGGGAGTGAGGAGCTGTTTTTT. This encodes CASSLRTSGSEELFF.